This T cell receptor beta chain was profiled in a study of T cells in Graves' hyperthyroidism and ophthalmopathy (dated by TCRdb to about 2019). About the full investigation: Peripheral blood was sampled at the time of initial diagnosis, prior to any treatment. The approximately 95 discovery patients were divided at random into training and test sets in a 7:3 ratio. In several Graves' hyperthyroidism patients, the study also compared T-cell repertoires from thyroid tissue with T-cell repertoires from blood. After blood sampling, hyperthyroidism patients were treated with methimazole at a starting dose of 30 mg daily, and ophthalmopathy patients were treated with high-dose intravenous methylprednisolone. TCR Vbeta CDR3 sequencing of some 140 peripheral blood samples (more than 40 ophthalmopathy, roughly 74 hyperthyroidism and some 17 progressor patients) is reported in the paper. Prospective prediction of ophthalmopathy was tested in an independent validation cohort consisting of roughly 20 hyperthyroidism patients and over 15 patients who later progressed to ophthalmopathy. To identify TCR V-J signatures that set the groups apart, the researchers used a discovery cohort of 90 to 100 patients, made up of under 45 with Graves' ophthalmopathy and 55 to 65 with stable Graves' hyperthyroidism.

Study-level results and caveats: In validation, the model predicted progression to ophthalmopathy a median of 6.5 months before onset, with over 55% sensitivity and about 72% specificity. Most expanded thyroid clonotypes (frequency above 0.001) were also found in blood, which suggests that blood repertoires may mirror thyroid immune responses. A model built on a 13 V-J signature distinguished ophthalmopathy from stable hyperthyroidism, reaching 85% to 90% sensitivity and around 82% specificity in cross-validation and 80%/75% in testing. No statistical method was used to set the sample size in advance, and investigators knew the group allocation.

This clonotype occurred many times. Its antigen is not yet known. It has no much larger one-base neighbor in the sample; base qualities were not kept. The hyperthyroidism patients were between 18 and 65 years old and newly diagnosed, with a disease duration of less than 2 months. Any patient with an uncontrolled infection, another autoimmune disease, pregnancy or lactation was excluded. Clinical symptoms, serum thyroxine and TRAb, thyroid ultrasound, and orbital computed tomography formed the basis for the diagnoses. Blood from progressor patients was collected at the time of first diagnosis with hyperthyroidism, before any ophthalmopathy symptoms had appeared. Ficoll-Paque density gradient centrifugation was used to isolate PBMCs from around 10 ml of fresh peripheral blood. Progressor patients were first diagnosed with Graves' hyperthyroidism and then developed ophthalmopathy during follow-up. Total RNA was extracted using Trizol reagent, and RNA quality was assessed on an Agilent 2100 Bioanalyzer.

Amplification of TCR beta CDR3 regions was carried out from RNA transcripts. The TCR CDR3 was subjected to a first round of RT-PCR using the HTBI primer set and the Qiagen OneStep RT-PCR kit. A second multiplex PCR round built the libraries, followed by size selection and purification. Paired-end sequencing of the libraries was performed with 100 bp reads on an Illumina HiSeq2000. The authors' pipeline ran thus. Raw data were processed with SOAPnuke, discarding reads with adapters, uncalled bases, mean Phred below 15, or no exact constant-primer or identifier match. COPE v1.2.5 was used to merge the high-quality paired reads, and each unique nucleotide sequence was defined as a clonotype. Clonotypes were aligned to IMGT TRBV, TRBD and TRBJ reference segments using MiTCR v1.1. The analysis was restricted to V-J combinations with a frequency above 0.0001, which together covered over 99% of the repertoires. A TCS score was defined as the ratio between F50 (clonal expansion) and ExV (chaos), using BLOSUM62-based TCRdist between CDR3 peptides within each V-J. Welch's t-statistics and random forest reduced several hundred V-J features to about 12, which were used in a naive Bayes classifier (R e1071). TCRdb applied fastp at Q25 and MiXCR to the public reads, then kept only in-frame beta chains. Each CDR3 protein appears once, grouped with its most common genes and DNA. The V and J calls come from TCRdb's annotation, not from the publication. The sample contains about 720,000 distinct CDR3 sequences, roughly a sixth of them found a single time. Together, the top ten hold approximately 15% of the sample.

The CDR3 sequence holds 16 residues, the cysteine and phenylalanine included. CDR3 DNA is the only sequence kept; it has 48 bases, read in frame from the first base. The germline ends are 15 bases apart after V is trimmed by 2 bases and J by 2 bases. CDR1 and CDR2 (MNHNS, SASEGT) derive from the germline V gene. What was sequenced was blood. The chain employs TRBV6-1 and TRBJ1-2; confidence is insufficient to name the D gene. The receptor comes from a woman aged 50 to 60 with Graves' hyperthyroidism that later progressed to Graves' ophthalmopathy. The CDR3 region has the sequence CASSELGSSGNYGYTF. The nucleotide sequence reads TGTGCCAGCAGTGAACTGGGGTCGAGTGGCAACTATGGCTACACCTTC.